This T cell receptor beta chain was recovered during a study of vaccination effects on CD4 cells after COVID-19. Study in general: Samples that were drawn after vaccination came a median of 72 days after the second dose.

Ahead of sequencing, the ViraFEST assay grew antigen-specific CD4+ T cells using viral peptide pools. Isolating CD4+ T cells followed 9 to 10 days of culture. Two-dose BNT162b2 or mRNA-1273 vaccination was given to participants. Cultivation was performed at a few million PBMC per well with about 9.6 IU/ml IL-2 and roughly 9.3 ug/ml peptides added. It was on days 3 and 7 that half the medium was replaced with IL-2 medium. Study-level results: Marked clonal contraction of infection- and vaccine-induced clones was seen late after vaccination.

A word on this clone: Its antigen is undetermined.

Data came from immunoSEQ multiplex PCR; TCRdb stores just in-frame clones and leaves some out. The sample includes roughly 71,000 clones, roughly 80% of them seen just once. In germline, CDR1 is MNHEY, CDR2 SVGAGI. The CDR3 covers 15 residues. V gave up 6 bases and J gave up 6 bases; unmatched junction bases: 10. The material sequenced was CD4+ T cells from PBMCs cultured with HCoV-OC43 spike peptides, taken after COVID-19 vaccination. Described subset: HCoV-OC43 spike overlapping peptide pool stimulation. This receptor was taken from a human donor who received a COVID-19 vaccine. The rearrangement links TRBV6-5 to TRBJ1-5, with 8 bases matching TRBD1. This CDR3 reads CASSQRQGAIQPQHF. The CDR3 DNA reads TGTGCCAGCAGCCAGAGGCAGGGGGCTATTCAGCCCCAGCATTTT.